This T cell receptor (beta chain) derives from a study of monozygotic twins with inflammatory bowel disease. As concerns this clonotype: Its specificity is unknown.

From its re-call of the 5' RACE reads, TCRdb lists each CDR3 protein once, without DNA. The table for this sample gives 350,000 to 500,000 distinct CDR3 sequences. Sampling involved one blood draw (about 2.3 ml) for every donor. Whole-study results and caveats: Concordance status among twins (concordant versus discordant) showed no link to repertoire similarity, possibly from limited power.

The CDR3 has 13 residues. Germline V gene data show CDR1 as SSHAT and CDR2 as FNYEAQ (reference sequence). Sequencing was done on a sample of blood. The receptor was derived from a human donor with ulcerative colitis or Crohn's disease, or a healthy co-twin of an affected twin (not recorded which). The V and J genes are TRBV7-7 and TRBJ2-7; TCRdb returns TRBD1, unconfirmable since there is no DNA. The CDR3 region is CASSRRPGVEQYF.